The rows below give T cell receptor beta chains drawn from one sample of a study of shared clonotypes between healthy human individuals. Sequenced by immunoSEQ multiplex PCR; TCRdb stores in-frame clones only, minus some. The table shows about 1,900,000 clones, with approximately 95% occurring only once. The sample taken for sequencing was naive CD8+ T cells sorted from blood. These receptors were taken from a man younger than 35 in good health. Each CDR3 is given with its conserved first and last residue. D genes are given only for firm matches. For some rows the clone size is stated as once, few or many, or as a class when expanded; others skip it.

v_gene	j_gene	d_gene	abundance	CDR3aa	CDR3nt
TRBV28	TRBJ2-5	.	.	CASSFPPGQGLIQETQYF	TGTGCCAGCAGTTTCCCCCCGGGGCAGGGGTTGATCCAAGAGACCCAGTACTTC
TRBV13	TRBJ2-3	TRBD2	.	CASSLRLAGERDTQYF	TGTGCCAGCAGCTTAAGGCTAGCGGGAGAGAGGGATACGCAGTATTTT
TRBV5-6	TRBJ1-1	.	.	CASSWETGNTEAFF	TGTGCCAGCAGCTGGGAGACGGGGAACACTGAAGCTTTCTTT
TRBV7-4	TRBJ2-5	TRBD1	.	CASSIWDSQETQYF	TGTGCCAGCAGCATCTGGGACAGCCAAGAGACCCAGTACTTC
TRBV7-6	TRBJ2-2	.	.	CASSLEGDAGELFF	TGTGCCAGCAGCTTGGAAGGGGATGCCGGGGAGCTGTTTTTT
TRBV28	TRBJ2-5	.	.	CASSFGQEGMGERETQYF	TGTGCCAGCAGTTTCGGTCAGGAGGGAATGGGGGAGAGAGAGACCCAGTACTTC
TRBV30	TRBJ2-7	TRBD1	.	CAWSPGQGAREQYF	TGTGCCTGGAGCCCGGGACAGGGGGCGAGAGAGCAGTACTTC
TRBV13	TRBJ2-7	TRBD1	.	CASSLGQGAAYEQYF	TGTGCCAGCAGCTTAGGACAGGGGGCGGCCTACGAGCAGTACTTC
TRBV6-1	TRBJ1-2	.	once	CASSEGGEGGYTF	TGTGCCAGCAGTGAAGGGGGGGAAGGTGGCTACACCTTC
TRBV20-1	TRBJ2-7	TRBD1	.	CSARQGYEQYF	TGCAGTGCTCGACAGGGGTACGAGCAGTACTTC
TRBV30	TRBJ1-1	TRBD1	.	CAWSPDRAGEDTEAFF	TGTGCCTGGAGTCCCGACAGGGCGGGGGAGGACACTGAAGCTTTCTTT
TRBV7-9	TRBJ2-1	TRBD1	.	CASSFNRGQGLDEQFF	TGTGCCAGCAGCTTTAATAGGGGACAGGGATTGGATGAGCAGTTCTTC
TRBV7-8	TRBJ2-3	.	few	CASSFGDTQYF	TGTGCCAGCAGCTTTGGAGATACGCAGTATTTT
TRBV28	TRBJ2-7	TRBD1	once	CASSFRDRGRYEQYF	TGTGCCAGCAGTTTCCGGGACAGGGGCCGCTACGAGCAGTACTTC
TRBV28	TRBJ1-5	.	once	CASSLGGAQPQHF	TGTGCCAGCAGTTTAGGTGGGGCTCAGCCCCAGCATTTT
TRBV6-5	TRBJ1-5	.	.	CASSYSGDQPQHF	TGTGCCAGCAGTTACTCCGGGGATCAGCCCCAGCATTTT
TRBV5-1	TRBJ1-2	.	few	CASSLSQGNYGYTF	TGCGCCAGCAGCTTGTCACAGGGTAACTATGGCTACACCTTC
TRBV11-2	TRBJ2-1	.	.	CASSLLGEQFF	TGTGCCAGCAGCTTATTGGGTGAGCAGTTCTTC
TRBV19	TRBJ2-1	.	.	CASSRDLSVFDEQFF	TGTGCCAGTAGCCGGGACCTTTCGGTGTTCGATGAGCAGTTCTTC
TRBV5-4	TRBJ1-6	.	.	CASSLAPGTTEGLHF	TGTGCCAGCAGCTTGGCCCCCGGGACAACCGAAGGCCTCCACTTT
TRBV5-1	TRBJ1-2	TRBD1	.	CASSLGPGTGGHGYTF	TGCGCCAGCAGCTTGGGACCCGGGACAGGGGGCCACGGCTACACCTTC
TRBV6-6	TRBJ2-7	.	.	CASSDGGSYEQYF	TGTGCCAGCAGTGATGGCGGATCCTACGAGCAGTACTTC
TRBV6-1	TRBJ1-5	TRBD1	.	CASSGGQWGFQPQHF	TGTGCCAGCAGTGGGGGACAGTGGGGTTTTCAGCCCCAGCATTTT
TRBV5-8	TRBJ2-3	TRBD1	.	CASSWTGTDTQYF	TGTGCCAGCAGCTGGACAGGGACGGATACGCAGTATTTT
TRBV29-1	TRBJ2-2	.	.	CSFSGANTGELFF	TGCAGCTTTTCGGGCGCGAACACCGGGGAGCTGTTTTTT
TRBV4-2	TRBJ1-5	.	.	CASSQEWGDQPQHF	TGTGCCAGCAGCCAAGAGTGGGGGGATCAGCCCCAGCATTTT
TRBV4-3	TRBJ2-7	.	.	CASSQGEGEQYF	TGCGCCAGCAGCCAAGGGGAAGGGGAACAGTACTTC
TRBV7-2	TRBJ2-5	TRBD1	.	CASSSPGGRFLTETQYF	TGTGCCAGCAGCTCGCCAGGGGGCAGGTTTTTGACGGAGACCCAGTACTTC
TRBV5-1	TRBJ1-1	.	.	CASSFWAENTEAFF	TGCGCCAGCAGCTTCTGGGCGGAGAACACTGAAGCTTTCTTT
TRBV6-6	TRBJ2-7	.	.	CASSYSNGGNDEQYF	TGTGCCAGCAGTTACTCGAATGGGGGAAACGACGAGCAGTACTTC
TRBV6-1	TRBJ1-1	.	.	CASSEARLGNTEAFF	TGTGCCAGCAGTGAAGCGAGACTGGGGAACACTGAAGCTTTCTTT
TRBV27	TRBJ1-5	.	.	CASSPLGGSNQPQHF	TGTGCCAGCAGTCCGCTCGGGGGGAGCAATCAGCCCCAGCATTTT
TRBV5-8	TRBJ1-2	TRBD1	.	CASSPAGQPNYGYTF	TGTGCCAGCAGTCCGGCGGGACAGCCTAACTATGGCTACACCTTC
TRBV2	TRBJ2-2	.	.	CASSEGAGGELFF	TGTGCCAGCAGTGAAGGAGCCGGCGGGGAGCTGTTTTTT
TRBV6-1	TRBJ2-7	.	.	CASSEMWEMYEQYF	TGTGCCAGCAGTGAAATGTGGGAGATGTACGAGCAGTACTTC
TRBV13	TRBJ1-1	.	.	CASSSQAAVNTEAFF	TGTGCCAGCAGCTCACAGGCCGCGGTGAACACTGAAGCTTTCTTT
TRBV6-5	TRBJ2-2	.	.	CASWPGATGELFF	TGTGCCAGCTGGCCGGGGGCTACCGGGGAGCTGTTTTTT
TRBV11-2	TRBJ2-7	.	.	CASSPGTGGSYEQYF	TGTGCCAGCAGCCCGGGGACTGGGGGGTCCTACGAGCAGTACTTC
TRBV2	TRBJ2-5	.	.	CASTPGGSAQYF	TGTGCCAGCACGCCGGGTGGATCGGCCCAGTACTTC
TRBV5-1	TRBJ2-7	.	.	CASSHTPAEQYF	TGCGCCAGCAGCCACACACCAGCCGAGCAGTACTTC
TRBV6-5	TRBJ2-7	.	.	CASSYGGGPYEQYF	TGTGCCAGCAGTTACGGGGGGGGCCCCTACGAGCAGTACTTC
TRBV27	TRBJ2-2	.	.	CASSLIDGELFF	TGTGCCAGCAGTTTAATCGACGGGGAGCTGTTTTTT
TRBV6-5	TRBJ2-7	.	.	CASSYSESREQYF	TGTGCCAGCAGTTACTCGGAATCGCGAGAGCAGTACTTC
TRBV6-1	TRBJ1-2	.	.	CASSEPRDNYGYTF	TGTGCCAGCAGTGAACCCCGGGACAACTATGGCTACACCTTC
TRBV18	TRBJ2-3	.	.	CASSPPIRDTDTQYF	TGTGCCAGCTCACCACCAATTAGGGACACAGATACGCAGTATTTT
TRBV10-3	TRBJ1-3	.	.	CAISFDGSGNTIYF	TGTGCCATCAGCTTCGACGGGTCTGGAAACACCATATATTTT
TRBV28	TRBJ1-6	.	.	CASSLERGDSPLHF	TGTGCCAGCAGTTTGGAAAGGGGTGATTCACCCCTCCACTTT
TRBV10-3	TRBJ2-3	.	.	CATGAGTDTQYF	TGTGCCACCGGGGCCGGCACAGATACGCAGTATTTT
TRBV9	TRBJ1-3	.	.	CASSGEGIFGSGNTIYF	TGTGCCAGCAGCGGAGAGGGAATCTTCGGCTCTGGAAACACCATATATTTT
TRBV30	TRBJ2-3	.	.	CAWSETDTQYF	TGTGCCTGGAGTGAAACAGATACGCAGTATTTT
TRBV7-6	TRBJ1-4	.	.	CASSLANEKLFF	TGTGCCAGCAGCTTAGCCAATGAAAAACTGTTTTTT
TRBV5-6	TRBJ1-1	.	.	CASSLGEKAPKGTEAFF	TGTGCCAGCAGCCTGGGGGAGAAGGCACCGAAGGGCACTGAAGCTTTCTTT
TRBV7-9	TRBJ1-2	.	.	CASSLVLSVGYTF	TGTGCCAGCAGCTTAGTATTGTCGGTTGGCTACACCTTC
TRBV29-1	TRBJ1-3	.	few	CSVAEGSLVDF	.
TRBV9	TRBJ2-1	.	.	CASSVGGGAYNEQFF	TGTGCCAGCAGCGTAGGTGGCGGAGCCTACAATGAGCAGTTCTTC
TRBV2	TRBJ2-5	TRBD1	.	CASSEPGTVTPKAQYF	TGTGCCAGCAGTGAACCCGGGACAGTGACTCCTAAGGCCCAGTACTTC
TRBV6-6	TRBJ2-1	.	.	CASSIRQENEQFF	TGTGCCAGCAGTATCAGACAAGAGAATGAGCAGTTCTTC